This T cell receptor (beta chain) was profiled in a study of regulatory T cells in long-lasting Graves disease. Regarding this clonotype: A much bigger clone sits one base away, suggesting this may be a read error.

The CDR3 sequence is 15 residues long. Germline-derived CDR1 and CDR2 are DFQATT and SNEGSKA (reference sequence). As to time point: newly diagnosed GD, antithyroid drugs for less than 3 months. Construction of the TCR library relied on RNA isolated from PBMCs. The TCR beta library used iRepertoire HTBI primers with Arm-PCR amplification of CDR3. TCRdb fed the multiplex PCR reads into MiXCR, producing one record per CDR3 protein. Here the sample spans approximately 400,000 distinct CDR3 sequences, 15% being singletons. The data were also submitted as part of a second study, on T cells in Graves' hyperthyroidism and ophthalmopathy.

The specimen was peripheral blood mononuclear cells (PBMCs), collected at new diagnosis, from a patient treated with antithyroid drugs. The sequence was obtained from a woman between 40 and 55 years old with Graves disease. V usage is TRBV20-1 and J usage is TRBJ2-1, with D tentatively TRBD2 (6 bases). The CDR3 DNA follows: TGCAGTGCTAGAGCGTGGCGGGGAGCGTACAATGAGCACTTCTTC. Amino acids: CSARAWRGAYNEHFF.